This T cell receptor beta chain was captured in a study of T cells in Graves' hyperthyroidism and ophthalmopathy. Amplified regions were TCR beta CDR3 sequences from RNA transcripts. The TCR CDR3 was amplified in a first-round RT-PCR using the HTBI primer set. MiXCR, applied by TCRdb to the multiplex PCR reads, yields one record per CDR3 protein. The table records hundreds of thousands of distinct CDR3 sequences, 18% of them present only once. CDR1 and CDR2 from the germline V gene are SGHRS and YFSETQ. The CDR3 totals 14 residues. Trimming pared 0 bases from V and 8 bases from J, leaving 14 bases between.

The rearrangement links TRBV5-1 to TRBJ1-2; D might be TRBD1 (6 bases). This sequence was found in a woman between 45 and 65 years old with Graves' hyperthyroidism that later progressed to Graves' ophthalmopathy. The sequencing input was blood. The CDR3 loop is CASSLAPGAMGYTF. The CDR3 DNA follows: TGCGCCAGCAGCTTGGCTCCGGGGGCGATGGGCTACACCTTC.